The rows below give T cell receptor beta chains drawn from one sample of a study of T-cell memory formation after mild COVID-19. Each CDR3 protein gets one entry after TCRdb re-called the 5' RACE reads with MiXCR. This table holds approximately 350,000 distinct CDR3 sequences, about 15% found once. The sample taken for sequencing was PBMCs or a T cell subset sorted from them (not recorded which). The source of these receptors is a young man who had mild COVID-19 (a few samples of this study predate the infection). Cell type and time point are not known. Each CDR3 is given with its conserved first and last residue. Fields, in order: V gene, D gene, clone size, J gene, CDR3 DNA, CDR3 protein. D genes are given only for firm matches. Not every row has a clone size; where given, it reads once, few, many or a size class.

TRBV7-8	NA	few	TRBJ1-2	TGTGCCAGCAGCTTATTGTTCGGGAGGGGGATTGATGGCTACACCTTC	CASSLLFGRGIDGYTF
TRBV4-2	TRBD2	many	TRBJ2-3	TGTGCCAGCAGCCAAGATCGGACTAGCGGGGGAAATACGCAGTATTTT	CASSQDRTSGGNTQYF
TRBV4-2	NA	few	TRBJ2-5	TGTGCCAGCAGCCTGGGAATAACGGGTGGTGAGACCCAGTACTTC	CASSLGITGGETQYF
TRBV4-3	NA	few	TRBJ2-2	TGCGCCAGCAGACGGCAGCGTCGGCTTGACACCGGGGAGCTGTTTTTT	CASRRQRRLDTGELFF
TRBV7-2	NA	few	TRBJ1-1	TGTGCCAGCAGCCGCGCCCTCGCTGGCACTGAAGCTTTCTTT	CASSRALAGTEAFF
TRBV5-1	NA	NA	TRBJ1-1	TGCGCCAGCAGCTTGGTACTGGGCACTGAAGCTTTCTTT	CASSLVLGTEAFF
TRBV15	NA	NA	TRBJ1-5	TGTGCCACCAGCAGGTCCCTTTTGCGGGGATTGGGCAATCAGCCCCAGCATTTT	CATSRSLLRGLGNQPQHF
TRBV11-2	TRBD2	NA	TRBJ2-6	TGTGCCAGCAGCCAAACGGGGGGGCCCGGGGCCAACGTCCTGACTTTC	CASSQTGGPGANVLTF
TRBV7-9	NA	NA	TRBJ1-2	TGTGCCAGCAGCTTAACTTCGGACTATGGCTACACCTTC	CASSLTSDYGYTF
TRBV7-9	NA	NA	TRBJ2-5	TGTGCGGACTCAGTGGGGGGCATGGAGACCCAGTACTTC	CADSVGGMETQYF
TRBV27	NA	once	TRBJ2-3	TGTGCCAGCAGTTCCGCAGGGAGGGATACGCAGTATTTT	CASSSAGRDTQYF
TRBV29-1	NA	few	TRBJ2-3	TGCAGCGTTGACGACAGCATCTCAACAGATACGCAGTATTTT	CSVDDSISTDTQYF
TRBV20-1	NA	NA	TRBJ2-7	TGCAGTGCCGAGGACCCAATCCTCCTGTCATACGAGCAGTACTTC	CSAEDPILLSYEQYF
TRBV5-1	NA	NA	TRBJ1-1	TGCGCCAGCAGCGCCTGGGGACCGATGAACACTGAAGCTTTCTTT	CASSAWGPMNTEAFF
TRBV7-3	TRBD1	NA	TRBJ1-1	TGTGCCAGCAGCTTAAGAGCAGGAGGACAGGGGAACACTGAAGCTTTCTTT	CASSLRAGGQGNTEAFF
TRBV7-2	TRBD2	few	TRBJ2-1	TGTGCCAGCAGCGGGCGGACTAGCGGGGGGGACAATGAGCAGTTCTTC	CASSGRTSGGDNEQFF
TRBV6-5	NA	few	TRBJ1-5	TGTGCCAGCAGCAGAGGCCCAGGGGAGAATAGCAATCAGCCCCAGCATTTT	CASSRGPGENSNQPQHF
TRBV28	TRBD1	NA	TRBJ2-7	TGTGCCAGCAGATTCGGACAGGGTTGGTCCTACGAGCAGTACTTC	CASRFGQGWSYEQYF
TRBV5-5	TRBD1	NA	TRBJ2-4	TGTGCCAGCAGCTGGGGGACAGGCGGAACCATTCAGTACTTC	CASSWGTGGTIQYF
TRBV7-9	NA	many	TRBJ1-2	TGTGCCAGCAGCTTAGCGCGAGGCAGGGGAGCCTATGGCTACACCTTC	CASSLARGRGAYGYTF
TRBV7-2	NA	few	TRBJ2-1	TGTGCCAGCAGCTTGGATAGCGGCACCTACAATGAGCAGTTCTTC	CASSLDSGTYNEQFF
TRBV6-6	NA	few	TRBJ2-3	TGTGCCAGCAGTTACGAGGGCACGGGGCCGGCAGATACGCAGTATTTT	CASSYEGTGPADTQYF
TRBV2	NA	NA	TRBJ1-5	TGTGCCAGCAGTGCCAGAATACTACAGGCTCAGCCCCAGCATTTT	CASSARILQAQPQHF
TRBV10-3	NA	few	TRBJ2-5	TGTGCCATCAGTGACCCCACAGGGTACGGGGAGACCCAGTACTTC	CAISDPTGYGETQYF
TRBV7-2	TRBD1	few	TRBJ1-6	TGTGCCAGCAGCTTAGCTGGACAGGGGGCCTCCTATAATTCACCCCTCCACTTT	CASSLAGQGASYNSPLHF
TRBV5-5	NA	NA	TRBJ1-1	TGTGCCAGCAGCTTGGAAGGGGGAGGTGAAGCTTTCTTT	CASSLEGGGEAFF
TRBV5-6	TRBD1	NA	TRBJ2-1	TGTGCCAGCAGCGCCGGACAGGGCTATGAGCAGTTCTTC	CASSAGQGYEQFF
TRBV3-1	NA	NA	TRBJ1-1	TGTGCCAGCAGCTCAGGGGACGGGAGACTCACTGAAGCTTTCTTT	CASSSGDGRLTEAFF
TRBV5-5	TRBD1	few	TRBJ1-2	TGTGCCAGCAGCTCAATACAGGGGCACGGGTACTATGGCTACACCTTC	CASSSIQGHGYYGYTF
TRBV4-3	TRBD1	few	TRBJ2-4	TGCGCCAGCAGCCAACGCCAGGGGGCCGGGAACATTCAGTACTTC	CASSQRQGAGNIQYF
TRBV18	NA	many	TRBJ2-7	TGTGCCAGCTCACCAGGGGCGCCCAGGGGGGGCTACGAGCAGTACTTC	CASSPGAPRGGYEQYF
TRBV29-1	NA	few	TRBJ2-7	TGCAGCGTTGAAGACGAGGCAGGGTCTTACTACGAGCAGTACTTC	CSVEDEAGSYYEQYF
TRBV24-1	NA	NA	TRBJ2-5	TGTGCCACCCCTAGAGAAGAGACCCAGTACTTC	CATPREETQYF
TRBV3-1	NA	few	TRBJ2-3	TGTGCCAGCAGCCCGCTAGCCCCCGGGGAGCAGTATTTT	CASSPLAPGEQYF
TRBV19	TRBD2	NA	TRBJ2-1	TGTGCCAGTAGTATAGGTGCGGGCGGGGGAAACAATGAGCAGTTCTTC	CASSIGAGGGNNEQFF
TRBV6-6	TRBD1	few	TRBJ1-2	TGTGCCAGCAGTGTCACAGGGGGAGGCCTTGAGGGCTACACCTTC	CASSVTGGGLEGYTF
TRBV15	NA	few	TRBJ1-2	TGTGCCACCAGCAGAGTAACAGGGTATGGCTATGGCTACACCTTC	CATSRVTGYGYGYTF
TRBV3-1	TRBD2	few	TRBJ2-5	TGTGCCAGCAGCCAAGTGGGACTACCACAAGAGACCCAGTACTTC	CASSQVGLPQETQYF
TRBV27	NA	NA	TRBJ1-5	TGTGCCAGCAGTCCAGCGAAAGGGAGACAGCCCCAGCATTTT	CASSPAKGRQPQHF
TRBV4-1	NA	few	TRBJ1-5	TGCGCCAGCAGCCAGTCGGAAGGGGGGGATCAGCCCCAGCATTTT	CASSQSEGGDQPQHF
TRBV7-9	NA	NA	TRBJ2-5	TGTGCCAGCAGCGATACAGAACAAGAGACCCAGTACTTC	CASSDTEQETQYF
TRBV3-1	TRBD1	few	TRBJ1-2	TGTGCCAGCAGCACGACAGGGGCCGCAGCAAACTATGGCTACACCTTC	CASSTTGAAANYGYTF
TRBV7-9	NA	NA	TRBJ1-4	TGTGCCAGCACAAAGGAGTCGACAGGTGAAAAACTGTTTTTT	CASTKESTGEKLFF
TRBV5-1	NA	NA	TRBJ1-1	TGCGCCAGCAGCCCGGGGGTGACACCCCGATTTACTGAAGCTTTCTTT	CASSPGVTPRFTEAFF
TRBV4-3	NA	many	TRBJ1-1	TGCGCCAGCAGCCAAGAGGGATTGGTCAACACTGAAGCTTTCTTT	CASSQEGLVNTEAFF
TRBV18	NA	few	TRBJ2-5	TGTGCCAGCTCACCAATGGCAGTAGTAGAGACCCAGTACTTC	CASSPMAVVETQYF
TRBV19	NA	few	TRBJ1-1	TGTGCCAGTAGTATAGATTCCCGGCAGCTCGAAGCTTTCTTT	CASSIDSRQLEAFF
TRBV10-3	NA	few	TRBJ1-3	TGTGCCATCAGTGAGGAATACTCTGGAAACACCATATATTTT	CAISEEYSGNTIYF
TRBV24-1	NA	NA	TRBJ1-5	TGTGCCACCAGTGATCCCGATCAGCCCCAGCATTTT	CATSDPDQPQHF
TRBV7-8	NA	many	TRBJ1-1	TGTGCCAGCAGCCTCGACGTGGGCACTGAAGCTTTCTTT	CASSLDVGTEAFF
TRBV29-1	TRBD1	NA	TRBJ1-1	TGCAGCTTACGGACAGGGAACGAAGCTTTCTTT	CSLRTGNEAFF
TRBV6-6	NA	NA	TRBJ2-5	TGTGCCAGCAGTTACTCCCGCCAGGGGATTCGGACCCAGTACTTC	CASSYSRQGIRTQYF
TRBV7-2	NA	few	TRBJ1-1	TGTGCCAGCAGCTTAGAAACGGTCAGGAAACTAGTGAACACTGAAGCTTTCTTT	CASSLETVRKLVNTEAFF